The 25 T cell receptor beta chains listed next were all sequenced from one sample in a study of shared clonotypes between healthy human individuals. CD8 cells regarded as naive lacked CD45RO, were positively chosen for CCR7, and omitted terminally differentiated effector memory CD45RA+ cells. Profiling relied on immunoSEQ multiplex PCR, and the TCRdb table lists in-frame clones only, not all of them. The repertoire has 600,000 or so clones, nearly 98% of them found once; the top ten carry roughly 0.29%. The sample was naive CD8+ T cells sorted from blood. The receptors were sampled from a young man in good health.

The chain joins TRBV6-1 to TRBJ1-2; a possible D gene is TRBD1 (6 bases). Germline-derived CDR1 and CDR2 are MNHNS and SASEGT. This CDR3 spans 13 amino acids. The germline V and J ends were trimmed by 9 bases and 8 bases, with 19 bases remaining between them. The CDR3 DNA follows: TGTGCCAGTTGTACAGGGTACGAGGAAGGCTACACCTTC. It yields the protein CASCTGYEEGYTF.

The CDR3 nucleotides are TGTGCCAGCAGCGGAGGGGACAGGGGCTACGAGCAGTACTTC. Translating gives CASSGGDRGYEQYF. The chain employs TRBV9 and TRBJ2-7; 10 nucleotides match TRBD1. The trim removed 3 bases at V and 3 bases at J, leaving 3 bases unmatched. The CDR3 spans 14 residues. Germline CDR1 reads SGDLS; CDR2 reads YYNGEE.

The V gene is TRBV11-2, the J gene TRBJ2-7, with 7 bases identical to TRBD2. The V gene end was trimmed by 0 bases and the J gene end by 4 bases; junction bases not matched to a gene: 6. Germline CDR1 is SGHAT and CDR2 is FQNNGV. The CDR3 is 15 residues long. The CDR3 is CASSLEGGAPYEQYF. In DNA, the CDR3 is TGTGCCAGCAGCTTAGAGGGAGGGGCACCGTACGAGCAGTACTTC. Drawing the rest from reference TRBV11-2 and TRBJ2-7, the complete variable domain is EAGVAQSPRYKIIEKRQSVAFWCNPISGHATLYWYQQILGQGPKLLIQFQNNGVVDDSQLPKDRFSAERLKGVDSTLKIQPAKLEDSAVYLCASSLEGGAPYEQYFGPGTRLTVT.

The chain couples TRBV13 to TRBJ2-1; tentative D call: TRBD2 (5 bases). Per the germline V gene, CDR1 is PRHDT and CDR2 is FYEKMQ (reference sequence). This CDR3 has 10 residues. This chain's CDR3 is CSREHNEQFF. CDR3 DNA sequence: TGTTCTAGGGAGCACAATGAGCAGTTCTTC.

Comment on this clone: This sample also contains other DNA sequences that code for the same CDR3. This chain links TRBV28 with TRBJ1-5; D uncertain. The CDR3 runs to 13 residues. The V end was cut by 3 bases, the J end by 0 bases, with 3 bases between. Germline V gene data show CDR1 as MDHEN and CDR2 as SYDVKM. In DNA form, the CDR3 reads TGTGCCAGCAGTTTGGATAGCAATCAGCCCCAGCATTTT. Translated, it gives CASSLDSNQPQHF.

The J gene is TRBJ2-2, the V gene TRBV9, with 11 bases aligning to TRBD2. The ends lost 5 bases at V and 1 base at J; junction bases unmatched: 10. Germline CDR1 SGDLS, CDR2 YYNGEE. The CDR3 is made up of 18 amino acids. This CDR3 is CASSEPEGTSGNTGELFF. Written as DNA, the CDR3 is TGTGCCAGCAGTGAACCTGAGGGGACTAGCGGGAACACCGGGGAGCTGTTTTTT.

This chain uses TRBV29-1 with TRBJ2-1; no definite D call. The germline V and J ends were trimmed by 0 bases and 3 bases, with 12 bases remaining between them. This CDR3 spans 15 amino acids. The germline gives CDR1 SQVTM, CDR2 ANQGSEA. CDR3 bases: TGCAGCGTTGAAGATTCCCGGAAAATCTACAATGAGCAGTTCTTC. This encodes CSVEDSRKIYNEQFF.

Concerning this clone itself: This sample also contains other DNA sequences that code for the same CDR3. The chain links TRBV2 to TRBJ2-7; D is undetermined. Deletions cut 2 bases from V and 2 bases from J, with 7 bases between. Germline assignment: CDR1 SNHLY and CDR2 FYNNEI. CDR3 length: 13 amino acids. The CDR3 here is CASSESAAYEQYF. CDR3 in DNA: TGTGCCAGCAGTGAATCGGCAGCCTACGAGCAGTACTTC.

The rearrangement uses TRBV29-1 and TRBJ2-7; 8 bases are a match to TRBD2. The CDR3 is 15 amino acids. Germline V gene sequence: CDR1 SQVTM, CDR2 ANQGSEA. With 3 bases clipped from V and 6 bases from J, the junction kept 13 bases outside the gene matches. CDR3 coding DNA: TGCAGCGTTGAGGTGGAGGGTAGCGGGATTTTCGAGCAGTACTTC. This codes for CSVEVEGSGIFEQYF.

About this clone: This sample includes further DNA sequences coding for the same CDR3. The chain joins TRBV2 to TRBJ2-7; a weak D match, TRBD2 (5 bases). V was cut by 6 bases and J by 2 bases, with 5 bases left in between. The CDR3 runs 11 residues. CDR1 and CDR2 from the germline V gene are SNHLY and FYNNEI. The CDR3 spells CASSGTYEQYF. DNA of the CDR3: TGTGCCAGCAGCGGGACCTACGAGCAGTACTTC.

V gene TRBV6-5 combines with J gene TRBJ2-3; D gene uncertain. The CDR3 loop spans 13 amino acids. CDR1 is MNHEY, CDR2 SVGAGI, per germline. Trimming shortened V by 2 bases and J by 4 bases, and 7 bases separated the two germline ends. The CDR3 bases are TGTGCCAGCAGTTACGACCGGGCAGATACGCAGTATTTT. As protein: CASSYDRADTQYF.

The genes are TRBV5-4 and TRBJ1-5; no clear D. The V end lost 2 bases, the J end lost 2 bases, and 11 bases lay between the germline ends. Germline V gene sequence: CDR1 SGHNT, CDR2 YYREEE (reference sequence). The CDR3 covers 15 residues. The CDR3 DNA reads as TGTGCCAGCAGCTTATATCCCGAGGGCAATCAGCCCCAGCATTTT. It specifies CASSLYPEGNQPQHF.

The rearrangement uses TRBV7-9 and TRBJ2-7; D unresolved. Germline CDR1 and CDR2: SEHNR and FQNEAQ (reference sequence). The CDR3 consists of 16 residues. The V end lost 1 base, the J end lost 0 bases, and 13 bases lay between the germline ends. CDR3 DNA: TGTGCCAGCAGCTTAGGCGAGGCAGGCGACTCCTACGAGCAGTACTTC. Translating gives CASSLGEAGDSYEQYF.

The chain links TRBV7-8 to TRBJ2-7, with a weak D call TRBD2 (5 bases). The CDR3 contains 13 residues. Between the trimmed V and J ends, which lost 3 bases and 0 bases, there was a span of 6 bases. Germline-derived CDR1 and CDR2 are SGHVS and FQNEAQ. CDR3 region: CASSFGGSYEQYF. The DNA for the CDR3 is TGTGCCAGCAGCTTCGGAGGCTCCTACGAGCAGTACTTC. The variable domain in full, with the rest retrieved from reference TRBV7-8 and TRBJ2-7, is GAGVSQSPRYKVAKRGQDVALRCDPISGHVSLFWYQQALGQGPEFLTYFQNEAQLDKSGLPSDRFFAERPEGSVSTLKIQRTQQEDSAVYLCASSFGGSYEQYFGPGTRLTVT.

The chain uses TRBV11-2 and TRBJ2-5; 13 nucleotides agree with TRBD2. The V and J ends lost 5 bases and 3 bases, in that order; junction bases with no gene match: 3. Germline loops: CDR1 SGHAT, CDR2 FQNNGV. The CDR3 runs to 15 residues. The CDR3 region is CASSPGTSGKETQYF. CDR3 nucleotide sequence: TGTGCCAGCAGCCCCGGGACTAGCGGGAAAGAGACCCAGTACTTC.

V usage is TRBV4-1 and J usage is TRBJ2-3; D uncertain. Germline V CDR1 and CDR2: MGHRA, YSYEKL. Trimming pared 5 bases from V and 6 bases from J, leaving 9 bases between. The CDR3 length is 12 residues. The CDR3 loop reads CASSSRVDTQYF. CDR3 bases: TGCGCCAGCAGCTCCCGGGTGGATACGCAGTATTTT.

The V and J genes are TRBV4-1 and TRBJ2-7; D uncertain. V lost 0 bases and J 2 bases, leaving 14 bases between the germline ends. The CDR3 loop spans 16 amino acids. Germline V gives CDR1 MGHRA, CDR2 YSYEKL. CDR3 region: CASSQEGQSRAYEQYF. The CDR3 DNA reads as TGCGCCAGCAGCCAAGAGGGTCAGAGTCGGGCCTACGAGCAGTACTTC.

CDR3 in amino acids: CASSGQGAISSYNEQFF. The CDR3 DNA is TGTGCCAGCTCCGGACAGGGGGCCATAAGCTCCTACAATGAGCAGTTCTTC. J is TRBJ2-1 and V is TRBV18; 11 nucleotides align to TRBD1. CDR3 length: 17 residues. The junction had 7 bases not matched to a gene; V was cut back by 6 bases and J by 0 bases. Germline loops: CDR1 KGHSH, CDR2 LQKENI.

This sequence joins TRBV6-1 and TRBJ2-3, with 11 bases identical to TRBD2. CDR1 is MNHNS, CDR2 SASEGT, per germline. Germline trimming cut 4 bases from V and 0 bases from J; bases unmatched to any gene: 6. CDR3 size: 17 residues. CDR3 loop: CASSARRLAGSTDTQYF. The CDR3 coding sequence is TGTGCCAGCAGTGCCCGTAGACTAGCGGGGAGCACAGATACGCAGTATTTT.

The V call is TRBV5-1, the J call TRBJ1-1; possibly TRBD1 for D (5 bases). Germline lookup yields CDR1 SGHRS and CDR2 YFSETQ. V shed 0 bases and J shed 7 bases, with 13 bases lying between them. This CDR3 has 14 amino acids. The CDR3 sequence: CASSLDPNTGEAFF. In DNA form, the CDR3 reads TGCGCCAGCAGCTTGGACCCCAACACAGGTGAAGCTTTCTTT.

The chain recombines TRBV29-1 with TRBJ1-2; no firm D call. Germline CDR1 SQVTM, CDR2 ANQGSEA. The CDR3 has 13 residues. V was shortened by 1 base and J by 7 bases, with 13 bases between the two germline ends. The CDR3 region has the DNA TGCAGCGTTGAAGGATGGGCCCTTTCTGGCTACACCTTC. Residues: CSVEGWALSGYTF.

This clone was observed once. The J gene is TRBJ2-7, the V gene TRBV5-1, with D unclear. The CDR3 totals 14 residues. Germline V gene data show CDR1 as SGHRS and CDR2 as YFSETQ. Between the trimmed V and J ends, which lost 0 bases and 7 bases, there was a span of 14 bases. The DNA for the CDR3 is TGCGCCAGCAGCTTGGATATGGGGTTACGGGAGCAGTACTTC. It specifies CASSLDMGLREQYF.

J is TRBJ2-7 and V is TRBV7-9, with D perhaps TRBD1 or TRBD2 (5 bases each). CDR1 and CDR2 from the germline V gene are SEHNR and FQNEAQ (reference sequence). The ends were cut back, 5 bases at V and 1 base at J, with 15 bases in the middle. The CDR3 runs to 15 residues. The CDR3 DNA reads TGTGCCAGCAGCCGGGCCGGGGCCCATTCCTACGAGCAGTACTTC. Encoded protein: CASSRAGAHSYEQYF.

The table lists this clone with a count of one. The chain couples TRBV7-9 to TRBJ2-5; 13 bases map to TRBD2. Germline lookup yields CDR1 SEHNR and CDR2 FQNEAQ (reference sequence). The length of the CDR3 is 17 residues. The J segment lost 0 bases and the V segment lost 6 bases, leaving 7 bases of the junction unmatched. Here the CDR3 DNA reads TGTGCCAGCAGACAACTAGCGGGAGGGCCCTACCAAGAGACCCAGTACTTC. It specifies CASRQLAGGPYQETQYF.

The chain combines TRBV18 with TRBJ2-7; 9 nucleotides line up with TRBD2. Trimming cost V 3 bases and J 2 bases; bases outside gene matches: 5. Looked up from germline, CDR1 is KGHSH and CDR2 is LQKENI. This CDR3 is 15 amino acids long. The CDR3 sequence is CASSPGTSSAYEQYF. Here the CDR3 DNA reads TGTGCCAGCTCACCCGGGACTAGCTCGGCCTACGAGCAGTACTTC.